The 20 T cell receptor beta chains reported below all come from one sample, sequenced in a study of cytomegalovirus exposure and HLA in healthy donors. Both 60 Vbeta primers and 13 Jbeta primers went into the PCR. TCRdb's table, derived via immunoSEQ multiplex PCR, lists solely in-frame clones and lacks some. The data show 96,000 or so clones, about four fifths seen once. Sequences were obtained from PBMCs. Every receptor here comes from a woman in her sixties or seventies in good health and CMV-seropositive.

The chain joins TRBV6-1 to TRBJ1-5; TRBD1 aligns across 7 bases. There are 16 residues in the CDR3. Germline V lookup: CDR1 MNHNS, CDR2 SASEGT. The V and J ends lost 4 bases and 2 bases, in that order; junction bases with no gene match: 8. The CDR3 loop is CASSASQGQGNQPQHF. CDR3 nucleotide sequence: TGTGCCAGCAGTGCATCACAGGGGCAAGGCAATCAGCCCCAGCATTTT.

In this sample, this clone turned up once. CDR3 in amino acids: CASSQGEGAKAFF. CDR3 nucleotide sequence: TGCGCCAGCAGCCAAGGGGAAGGGGCAAAAGCTTTCTTT. The chain joins TRBV4-1 to TRBJ1-1; D might be TRBD1 (5 bases). The CDR3 has 13 residues. Looked up from germline, CDR1 is MGHRA and CDR2 is YSYEKL. Trimming pared 1 base from V and 9 bases from J, leaving 12 bases between.

The chain couples TRBV5-6 to TRBJ2-5; 8 bases align to TRBD2. Trimming at V came to 4 bases and at J to 4 bases, leaving 3 bases not matched to a gene. Per the germline V gene, CDR1 is SGHDT and CDR2 is YYEEEE. The CDR3 contains 13 residues. CDR3 coding DNA: TGTGCCAGCAGCATGACTAGCGCAGAGACCCAGTACTTC. Translating it yields CASSMTSAETQYF.

The chain is built from TRBV9 and TRBJ1-4; weak D call: TRBD1 (6 bases). The CDR3 runs to 15 residues. With 0 bases removed from V and 6 bases from J, the gap between germline ends came to 12 bases. Germline CDR1 is SGDLS and CDR2 is YYNGEE. CDR3 region: CASSVVPGDYEKLFF. The CDR3 bases are TGTGCCAGCAGCGTAGTTCCAGGGGATTATGAAAAACTGTTTTTT.

In this sample, this clone is medium-sized. The rearrangement links TRBV7-3 to TRBJ2-5; 7 bases are shared with TRBD1. CDR1 is SGHTA and CDR2 is FQGTGA in the germline V gene. The CDR3 is 13 residues long. V shed 4 bases, J shed 5 bases, and the junction held 4 bases outside the gene matches. This CDR3 is CASSYQGEETQYF. The CDR3 nucleotides read TGTGCCAGCAGCTATCAGGGGGAGGAGACCCAGTACTTC.

This clone was detected a few times. The chain recombines TRBV5-6 with TRBJ2-7, with 7 bases fitting TRBD1. V shed 3 bases, J shed 4 bases, and the junction held 10 bases outside the gene matches. The CDR3 runs to 15 residues. Germline V lookup: CDR1 SGHDT, CDR2 YYEEEE. CDR3 sequence: CASSSPRDSFYEQYF. CDR3 DNA: TGTGCCAGCAGCTCCCCCCGGGACAGCTTTTACGAGCAGTACTTC.

This clone was recorded a few times. The V and J genes are TRBV6-5 and TRBJ1-6, with a possible D match to TRBD1 (6 bases). Germline V gene lookup returns CDR1 MNHEY and CDR2 SVGAGI. V lost 7 bases and J 10 bases, leaving 17 bases between the germline ends. The length of the CDR3 is 14 residues. CDR3 loop: CASTGRGGESPLHF. Here the CDR3 DNA reads TGTGCCAGCACTGGACGGGGGGGCGAATCACCCCTCCACTTT.

The V and J genes are TRBV11-3 and TRBJ2-7, with a weak D call TRBD1 (6 bases). The CDR3 is 14 amino acids. The V end was cut by 5 bases, the J end by 0 bases, with 11 bases between. CDR1 and CDR2 from the germline V gene are SGHNT and YENEEA. The CDR3 here is CASSRGQSSYEQYF. In DNA, the CDR3 is TGTGCCAGCAGCCGTGGACAGAGCTCCTACGAGCAGTACTTC.

This chain joins TRBV7-9 and TRBJ2-2; D is unresolved. In germline, CDR1 is SEHNR, CDR2 FQNEAQ (reference sequence). This CDR3 has 15 residues. Trimming left V 5 bases short and J 3 bases short, with 13 bases between. CDR3 sequence (DNA): TGTGCCAGCAGCCCCGGGTCCGGGTACACCGGGGAGCTGTTTTTT. This gives the protein CASSPGSGYTGELFF.

The gene calls are TRBV11-2 and TRBJ1-1; 9 bases map to TRBD1. V shed 5 bases, J shed 4 bases, and the junction held 5 bases outside the gene matches. CDR3 length equals 14 residues. The germline gives CDR1 SGHAT, CDR2 FQNNGV. The CDR3 DNA sequence: TGTGCCAGCAGCAGGGACAGGGTGCGCACTGAAGCTTTCTTT. Its translation is CASSRDRVRTEAFF.

The J gene is TRBJ2-7, the V gene TRBV19; D gene uncertain. The CDR3 totals 13 residues. The V and J ends lost 3 bases and 3 bases respectively, with 9 bases between them. CDR1 and CDR2 from the germline V gene are LNHDA and SQIVND (reference sequence). CDR3 in DNA: TGTGCCAGTAGTATTGATAGTGTCTACGAGCAGTACTTC. The encoded protein is CASSIDSVYEQYF.

The chain recombines TRBV29-1 with TRBJ2-2, with 8 bases lining up with TRBD2. The CDR3 has 13 residues. J lost 0 bases, V lost 7 bases, and 1 base had no gene match. From germline, CDR1 is SQVTM and CDR2 ANQGSEA. CDR3 coding DNA: TGCAGCGGGGGACTAGCGAACACCGGGGAGCTGTTTTTT. It translates to CSGGLANTGELFF.

The chain joins TRBV7-6 to TRBJ2-2, with 8 bases that match TRBD1. The V segment lost 4 bases and the J segment 0 bases; nucleotides outside the gene matches: 4. The CDR3 is made up of 16 amino acids. Per the germline V gene, CDR1 is SGHVS and CDR2 is FNYEAQ. This chain's CDR3 is CASSSPRGPNTGELFF. CDR3 coding DNA: TGTGCCAGCAGCTCCCCCAGGGGGCCGAACACCGGGGAGCTGTTTTTT.

Notes on this clone: Compared with germline, one end of the junction differs, possibly owing to a read error. The chain employs TRBV14 and TRBJ1-2; 7 nucleotides line up with TRBD1. The CDR3 covers 14 residues. The germline gives CDR1 SGHDN, CDR2 FVKESK. CDR3 loop: CASSKEGGRYGYTF. The CDR3 nucleotides are TGTGCCAGCAGCAAAGAAGGGGGCCGCTATGGCTACACCTTC.

The count of this clone is one. This sequence joins TRBV10-3 and TRBJ2-7; D may be TRBD1 (6 bases). Trimming stripped 5 bases from V and 3 bases from J, with 11 bases between. This CDR3 contains 13 residues. Germline loops: CDR1 ENHRY, CDR2 SYGVKD. The CDR3 is CAISPPQGYEQYF. The CDR3 nucleotides are TGTGCCATCAGTCCCCCACAGGGCTACGAGCAGTACTTC.

In this sample, this clone turned up a few times. The chain joins TRBV5-4 to TRBJ2-3, with a possible D match to TRBD2 (5 bases). This CDR3 spans 14 amino acids. The germline V and J ends were trimmed by 3 bases and 5 bases, with 13 bases remaining between them. Germline lookup yields CDR1 SGHNT and CDR2 YYREEE (reference sequence). In DNA form, the CDR3 reads TGTGCCAGCAGCTCCGGGATGGGGAAAGATACGCAGTATTTT. This encodes CASSSGMGKDTQYF.

The CDR3 is CASSEALQGDTQYF. CDR3 sequence (DNA): TGTGCCAGCAGTGAAGCGCTTCAGGGAGATACGCAGTATTTT. J is TRBJ2-3 and V is TRBV6-1, with D maybe TRBD1 (5 bases). V was pared by 0 bases and J by 5 bases, with 9 bases between. CDR1 MNHNS and CDR2 SASEGT come from the germline V gene. The CDR3 totals 14 residues.

The rearrangement links TRBV5-1 to TRBJ2-6; D may be TRBD1 (8 bases). The germline V gene has CDR1 SGHRS and CDR2 YFSETQ. V lost 6 bases to trimming and J lost 4 bases, with 23 bases between them. The length of the CDR3 is 18 residues. The CDR3: CASTAWTGRGSGANVLTF. Here the CDR3 DNA reads TGCGCCAGCACCGCTTGGACAGGGAGGGGGTCCGGGGCCAACGTCCTGACTTTC.

The chain is built from TRBV7-8 and TRBJ1-1; 10 positions match TRBD1. The CDR3 contains 18 residues. V trimming: 5 bases; J trimming: 5 bases; junction bases outside the gene matches: 17. Germline CDR1 SGHVS, CDR2 FQNEAQ. The CDR3 loop is CASSPGTGARVISTEAFF. As DNA, the CDR3 is TGTGCCAGCAGCCCCGGGACAGGGGCGCGGGTTATAAGTACTGAAGCTTTCTTT.

The chain joins TRBV29-1 to TRBJ2-3; unclear D gene. Per germline, CDR1 SQVTM and CDR2 ANQGSEA. V was shortened by 7 bases and J by 0 bases, with 5 bases between the two germline ends. The CDR3 runs 11 residues. CDR3 sequence (DNA): TGCAGCGCTACTAGCACAGATACGCAGTATTTT. This gives the protein CSATSTDTQYF.